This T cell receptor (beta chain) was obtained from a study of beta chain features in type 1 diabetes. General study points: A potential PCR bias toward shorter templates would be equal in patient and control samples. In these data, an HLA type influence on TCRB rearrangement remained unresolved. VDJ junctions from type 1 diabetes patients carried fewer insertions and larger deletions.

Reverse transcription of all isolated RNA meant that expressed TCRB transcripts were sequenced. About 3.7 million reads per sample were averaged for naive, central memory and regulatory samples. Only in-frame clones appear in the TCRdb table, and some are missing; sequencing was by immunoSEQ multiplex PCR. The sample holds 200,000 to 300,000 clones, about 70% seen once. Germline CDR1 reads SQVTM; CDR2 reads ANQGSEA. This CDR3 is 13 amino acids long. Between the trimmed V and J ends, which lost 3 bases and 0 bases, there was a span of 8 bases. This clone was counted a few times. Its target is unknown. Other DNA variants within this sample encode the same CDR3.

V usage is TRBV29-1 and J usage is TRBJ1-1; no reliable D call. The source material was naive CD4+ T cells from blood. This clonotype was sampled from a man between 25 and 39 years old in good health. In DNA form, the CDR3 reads TGCAGCGTTGAGGGCAGGATGAACACTGAAGCTTTCTTT. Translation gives CSVEGRMNTEAFF.